The clone carrying this TCR beta chain was seen a handful of times. What it binds is unknown. The CDR3 has 15 residues. The V and J ends lost 0 bases and 7 bases respectively, with 14 bases between them. The germline V gene encodes CDR1 SGHNT and CDR2 YYREEE (reference sequence). The sample originates from a study of T-cell reconstitution after alpha-beta-depleted transplantation in children. For TCRbeta, the library was prepared with unique molecular identifiers. TCRdb called the PCR reads again in MiXCR, with one record for every CDR3 protein. The sample has 440,000 or so distinct CDR3 sequences; 43% are singletons. Study-wide points: Among T cells one year after transplant, newly produced cells accounted for most counts and diversity. There were some patients whose high TCRbeta diversity at day 60 came from surviving recipient T cells and thymic progenitors. Alpha-beta T cells present about two months after transplant were reported to originate from several hundred expanded graft clones.

The V call is TRBV5-4, the J call TRBJ1-3, with D tentatively TRBD1 (5 bases). The sequence derives from a girl under 10 years old with aplastic anemia, due to receive a stem cell transplant. Specimen: PBMCs, collected before TCRalphabeta/CD19-depleted stem cell transplant. The CDR3 bases are TGTGCCAGCAGCTTGGGTACCGGGGCCGGGAACACCATATATTTT. Protein sequence: CASSLGTGAGNTIYF. The full variable domain, completed using reference TRBV5-4 and TRBJ1-3, is ETGVTQSPTHLIKTRGQQVTLRCSSQSGHNTVSWYQQALGQGPQFIFQYYREEENGRGNFPPRFSGLQFPNYSSELNVNALELDDSALYLCASSLGTGAGNTIYFGEGSWLTVV.